These T cell receptor beta chains were read from a single sample in a study of blood T cell repertoires in COVID-19. Libraries were prepared by immunoSEQ multiplex PCR; TCRdb keeps only in-frame clonotypes and omits some of them. The repertoire has 210,000 or so clones, around 81% of them found once; the top ten carry 4.3%. Sequencing used PBMCs or T cells enriched from blood (not recorded which). All receptors come from a man aged 30 to 39 with acute COVID-19. The CDR3 runs from the conserved cysteine through the conserved F or W. The size of a clone is reported for some rows only, either as once, few or many, or as a class for expanded clones.

NA	TRBV9	TRBJ2-3	CASSSAWGGTDTQYF
NA	TRBV9	TRBJ1-1	CASSVAETGNTEAFF
NA	TRBV6-5	TRBJ2-3	CASSYRTITDTQYF
many	TRBV6-5	TRBJ1-2	CASSYSTGTNYGYTF
NA	TRBV5-4	TRBJ1-4	CASSVNREPNEKLFF
NA	TRBV10-3	TRBJ2-7	CAISGQGGGYEQYF
NA	TRBV1	TRBJ1-2	CTSSHATVLSPF
NA	TRBV2	TRBJ2-7	CASSVGQAGYEQYF
few	TRBV7-2	TRBJ1-1	CASSLVEGATNTEAFF
NA	TRBV19	TRBJ1-1	CASWGRGLSTEAFF
NA	TRBV12-5	TRBJ2-7	CASATPLEDEQYF
NA	TRBV28	TRBJ1-2	CATDRGLGYTF
NA	TRBV6-5	TRBJ1-2	CASKEGSYGYTF
NA	TRBV6-4	TRBJ1-2	CASFRGGNYGYTF
NA	TRBV6-2/TRBV6-3	TRBJ2-3	CASSPFGRGATDTQYF
NA	TRBV7-6	TRBJ1-4	CASSLSGTFIFEKLFF
NA	TRBV13	TRBJ2-7	CASSLSTWTSGATYEQYF
NA	TRBV7-9	TRBJ2-3	CASSLGGQGPDTQYF
NA	TRBV13	TRBJ1-3	CASSRSGNTIYF
NA	TRBV3-1/TRBV3-2	TRBJ2-2	CASSQVAGGPTGELFF
NA	TRBV29-1	TRBJ2-2	CSAGSNTGELFF
NA	TRBV19	TRBJ1-4	CASRQRDGNEKLFF
NA	TRBV6-1	TRBJ2-2	CASSENELGLAGVNTGELFF
NA	TRBV5-6	TRBJ2-1	CASSLDRTNEQFF
few	TRBV12-3/TRBV12-4	TRBJ1-1	CATRQILNTEAFF
NA	TRBV9	TRBJ1-5	CASSAWDSSNQPQHF
NA	TRBV7-6	TRBJ1-5	CASSLGQGGSNQPQHF
NA	TRBV3-1/TRBV3-2	TRBJ2-1	CASSPAYQTGTSSYNEQFF
NA	TRBV25-1	TRBJ2-5	CASSATEYQETQYF
NA	TRBV6-1	TRBJ2-5	CASSDRDSFWGETQYF
once	TRBV29-1	TRBJ2-1	CSAQEGQGVNEQFF
NA	TRBV14	TRBJ1-2	CASSQATPTGPNYGYTF
NA	TRBV6-4	TRBJ1-2	CASRPGTGGRSSYGYTF
NA	TRBV23-1	TRBJ2-2	CASSQSFRGEYTGELFF
NA	TRBV7-2	TRBJ2-1	CASSPGQGGYNEQFF
NA	TRBV5-1	TRBJ1-1	CASSLAPAGDMNTEAFF
NA	TRBV29-1	TRBJ1-5	CSVTQGEGQPQHF
NA	TRBV9	TRBJ2-1	CASSPLGQQKGEQFF
NA	TRBV25-1	TRBJ2-5	CASRRGSETQYF
NA	TRBV5-4	TRBJ2-1	CASSSGTSVKNEQFF
few	TRBV2	TRBJ2-4	CASSEGTGLAKNIQYF
few	TRBV5-1	TRBJ1-5	CASSLGAGQPQHF
NA	TRBV7-9	TRBJ2-1	CASSYPTGYNEQFF
few	TRBV7-6	TRBJ2-1	CASSRDRGAHYVVHNEQFF
few	TRBV28	TRBJ1-2	CASSGQDPHGYTF
once	TRBV5-6	TRBJ1-5	CASSQDRRAQPQHF
few	TRBV4-2	TRBJ1-1	CASSQEMRETEAFF
NA	TRBV5-1	TRBJ2-5	CASSFAVSEETQYF
few	TRBV28	TRBJ1-2	CASSPPSGTGILLYGYTF
NA	TRBV28	TRBJ2-5	CASSGTTRVETQYF
NA	TRBV7-3	TRBJ2-4	CASRAGQGMENIQYF
NA	TRBV12-1	TRBJ1-5	CASSFDYRGNQPQHF
NA	TRBV19	TRBJ1-6	CASSIGQLHYNSPLHF
NA	TRBV19	TRBJ2-2	CASQKMRDRGGELFF